This entry lists 25 T cell receptor beta chains sequenced from one sample in a study of cytomegalovirus exposure and HLA in healthy donors (dated by TCRdb to 2015 to 2018). Library method: the immunoSEQ multiplex PCR assay. The multiplex PCR relied on a mix of 60 forward primers for TCR Vbeta segments and 13 reverse primers for TCR Jbeta segments. What TCRdb holds here is the immuneACCESS table cut down to in-frame rearrangements. Part of the clones is not present; checked against another copy, under half of the missing clones reflect an unresolved V gene, and the others are unexplained. The sample has 200,000 to 300,000 clones on record, around 81% of them singletons. Around 8.6% of the sample comes from the top ten. What was sequenced was PBMCs. These receptor sequences come from a woman aged 60-70 years in good health and CMV-seropositive.

This rearrangement joins TRBV7-9 to TRBJ2-7; 8 bases align to TRBD2. V dropped 7 bases and J dropped 1; count of bases not matched to a gene: 3. The CDR3 consists of 13 residues. Germline CDR1 reads SEHNR; CDR2 reads FQNEAQ (reference sequence). The CDR3 DNA reads as TGTGCCAGCACTACGGGAGGGTCCTACGAGCAGTACTTC. Its translation is CASTTGGSYEQYF.

V is TRBV5-1 and J is TRBJ2-3, with a weak D call TRBD1 (6 bases). The CDR3 spans 14 residues. V gave up 6 bases and J gave up 0 bases, with 11 bases separating them. Germline V gene data show CDR1 as SGHRS and CDR2 as YFSETQ. The CDR3: CASKGGTSTDTQYF. The CDR3 DNA sequence: TGCGCCAGCAAAGGGGGAACCAGCACAGATACGCAGTATTTT.

This clone occurred a few times. The rearrangement uses TRBV7-9 and TRBJ2-7; D perhaps matches TRBD1 (6 bases). In germline, CDR1 is SEHNR, CDR2 FQNEAQ (reference sequence). The CDR3 runs to 13 residues. Deletions cut 3 bases from V and 4 bases from J, with 10 bases between. The CDR3 is CASSLFQGYEQYF. The CDR3 nucleotides read TGTGCCAGCAGCTTGTTCCAGGGGTACGAGCAGTACTTC.

In its sample, this clone was seen a few times. The chain recombines TRBV5-1 with TRBJ1-1; 7 nucleotides match TRBD1. The CDR3 runs 15 residues. Losses at the gene ends were 5 bases for V and 3 bases for J; bases not matched to a gene: 10. Germline V gives CDR1 SGHRS, CDR2 YFSETQ. The CDR3 nucleotides are TGCGCCAGCAGTTTCCGACAGGGCGGGTACACTGAAGCTTTCTTT. Translation: CASSFRQGGYTEAFF. Together with reference TRBV5-1 and TRBJ1-1, the CDR3 gives the full variable domain: KAGVTQTPRYLIKTRGQQVTLSCSPISGHRSVSWYQQTPGQGLQFLFEYFSETQRNKGNFPGRFSGRQFSNSRSEMNVSTLELGDSALYLCASSFRQGGYTEAFFGQGTRLTVV.

The chain carries TRBV6-5 and TRBJ2-7; 7 bases map to TRBD2. V lost 4 bases to trimming and J lost 4 bases; unmatched junction nucleotides: 13. This CDR3 has 16 residues. Germline V lookup: CDR1 MNHEY, CDR2 SVGAGI. The CDR3 spells CASSSQAGGRRYEQYF. The CDR3 coding sequence is TGTGCCAGCAGTTCCCAAGCGGGCGGGAGAAGGTACGAGCAGTACTTC.

This rearrangement joins TRBV10-1 to TRBJ2-3; the match to TRBD2 covers 13 bases. The J segment lost 4 bases and the V segment lost 3 bases, leaving 1 base of the junction unmatched. Germline CDR1 reads WNHNN; CDR2 reads SYGVQD (reference sequence). This CDR3 spans 15 amino acids. The CDR3 loop reads CASSEGLAGADTQYF. The CDR3 nucleotides are TGCGCCAGCAGTGAAGGACTAGCGGGAGCAGATACGCAGTATTTT.

As DNA, the CDR3 is TGTGCCAGTAGTACGACAACCGAAGCTTTCTTT. Amino acids: CASSTTTEAFF. The J gene is TRBJ1-1, the V gene TRBV19, with D unclear. V gave up 4 bases and J gave up 8 bases, with 8 bases separating them. Germline assignment: CDR1 LNHDA and CDR2 SQIVND (reference sequence). The CDR3 has 11 residues.

This rearrangement joins TRBV2 to TRBJ2-2; tentative D call: TRBD1 (6 bases). V lost 1 base and J lost 3, with 21 bases in between. This CDR3 is 19 amino acids long. The germline gives CDR1 SNHLY, CDR2 FYNNEI. Here the CDR3 reads CASSEVVRGGPADTGELFF. CDR3 DNA: TGTGCCAGCAGTGAAGTCGTTCGAGGGGGACCAGCGGACACCGGGGAGCTGTTTTTT.

The chain recombines TRBV11-3 with TRBJ2-1; D perhaps matches TRBD1 (5 bases). Trimming cost V 6 bases and J 7 bases, with 10 bases left between them. Germline values: CDR1 SGHNT, CDR2 YENEEA. The CDR3 extends over 12 amino acids. The CDR3 region has the DNA TGTGCCAGCAGTAAGACAGCTAATGAGCAGTTCTTC. It codes for CASSKTANEQFF. The full variable domain, in which reference TRBV11-3 and TRBJ2-1 provide the parts outside the CDR3, is EAGVVQSPRYKIIEKKQPVAFWCNPISGHNTLYWYLQNLGQGPELLIRYENEEAVDDSQLPKDRFSAERLKGVDSTLKIQPAELGDSAVYLCASSKTANEQFFGPGTRLTVL.

This sequence joins TRBV13 and TRBJ2-1; 9 bases are shared with TRBD1. This CDR3 has 15 residues. Germline V lookup: CDR1 PRHDT, CDR2 FYEKMQ (reference sequence). Trimming removed 5 bases from V and 3 bases from J; junction bases left unmatched: 5. CDR3 coding DNA: TGTGCCAGCAGCCAAGGGGACAGGGACTACAATGAGCAGTTCTTC. Amino acid sequence: CASSQGDRDYNEQFF.

This clone was seen once. The chain links TRBV7-9 to TRBJ1-2; 7 bases align to TRBD1. Unmatched junction bases numbered 15, after V lost 4 bases and J lost 4 bases. The CDR3 loop spans 17 amino acids. Germline CDR1 is SEHNR and CDR2 is FQNEAQ (reference sequence). CDR3 region: CASSSPKRQGSSYGYTF. CDR3 sequence (DNA): TGTGCCAGCAGCTCCCCCAAAAGACAGGGATCGAGCTATGGCTACACCTTC.

The chain employs TRBV7-3 and TRBJ2-1; TRBD1 agrees at 10 bases. The CDR3 is 14 residues long. Germline values: CDR1 SGHTA, CDR2 FQGTGA. Trimming cost V 6 bases and J 8 bases; bases outside gene matches: 7. CDR3 sequence (DNA): TGTGCCAGCAGAGGGGACAGGGGTCCGGATGAGCAGTTCTTC. Its translation: CASRGDRGPDEQFF.

The chain is built from TRBV11-2 and TRBJ1-6, with TRBD1 as a possible D gene (5 bases). The V end lost 10 bases, the J end lost 14 bases, and 15 bases lay between the germline ends. Per germline, CDR1 SGHAT and CDR2 FQNNGV. This CDR3 has 11 amino acids. CDR3 in amino acids: CATIPTGALHF. Written as DNA, the CDR3 is TGTGCCACAATTCCGACGGGGGCCCTCCACTTT.

The chain has TRBV4-1 and TRBJ2-7, with a tentative D call TRBD1 (7 bases). V was trimmed by 2 bases and J by 4 bases, leaving 12 bases between them. CDR3 length equals 14 residues. Germline assignment: CDR1 MGHRA and CDR2 YSYEKL. Here the CDR3 reads CASSQTGEAYEQYF. The CDR3 coding sequence is TGCGCCAGCAGCCAAACAGGGGAGGCTTACGAGCAGTACTTC.

This clone was seen a single time. This chain connects TRBV11-3 to TRBJ2-1; 8 bases are a match to TRBD2. The V segment lost 3 bases and the J segment 6 bases; nucleotides outside the gene matches: 7. CDR1 is SGHNT and CDR2 is YENEEA in the germline V gene. The CDR3 is 15 residues long. DNA of the CDR3: TGTGCCAGCAGCTTTTCGGGAGGGGACGGCAATGAGCAGTTCTTC. Its translation is CASSFSGGDGNEQFF.

The CDR3 reads CASSQDLRTSGHNNEQFF. CDR3 sequence (DNA): TGCGCCAGCAGCCAAGATCTAAGGACTAGCGGGCACAACAATGAGCAGTTCTTC. This chain connects TRBV4-1 to TRBJ2-1; 11 bases agree with TRBD2. There are 18 residues in the CDR3. Germline CDR1 reads MGHRA; CDR2 reads YSYEKL. Trimming cost V 0 bases and J 5 bases; bases outside gene matches: 9.

The V and J genes are TRBV5-6 and TRBJ2-4; 7 nucleotides align to TRBD2. The CDR3 is made up of 18 amino acids. The J segment lost 0 bases and the V segment lost 4 bases, leaving 13 bases of the junction unmatched. Germline V gene lookup returns CDR1 SGHDT and CDR2 YYEEEE. CDR3 sequence reads: CASSIWRESSLAKNIQYF. The CDR3 DNA reads TGTGCCAGCAGCATTTGGCGGGAGTCCTCCCTAGCCAAAAACATTCAGTACTTC.

The V gene is TRBV6-1, the J gene TRBJ2-2; TRBD1 might be the D (5 bases). Germline V CDR1 and CDR2: MNHNS, SASEGT. The CDR3 extends over 15 amino acids. V was clipped by 3 bases and J by 4 bases, with 12 bases between them. The CDR3 protein is CASSDPRASTGELFF. CDR3 coding DNA: TGTGCCAGCAGTGACCCCAGGGCGAGCACCGGGGAGCTGTTTTTT.

This clone was recorded once. V is TRBV28 and J is TRBJ2-5, with 7 bases matching TRBD1. This CDR3 has 15 amino acids. V dropped 5 bases and J dropped 2; count of bases not matched to a gene: 8. The germline gives CDR1 MDHEN, CDR2 SYDVKM. CDR3 amino acids: CASSGRDRTQETQYF. The CDR3 nucleotides are TGTGCCAGCAGTGGCCGGGACAGAACTCAAGAGACCCAGTACTTC.

CDR3 nucleotide sequence: TGTGCCAGCAGGGTGGGAGGGGCCTACGAGCAGTACTTC. It translates to CASRVGGAYEQYF. The chain carries TRBV28 and TRBJ2-7, with 7 bases matching TRBD2. CDR3 length: 13 amino acids. In germline, CDR1 is MDHEN, CDR2 SYDVKM. J was trimmed by 2 bases and V by 6 bases; bases with no gene match: 4.

In this sample, this clone turned up a few times. The chain combines TRBV10-2 with TRBJ2-1; 10 nucleotides agree with TRBD2. Germline loops: CDR1 WSHSY, CDR2 SAAADI. Germline trimming cut 6 bases from V and 3 bases from J; bases unmatched to any gene: 2. The CDR3 consists of 14 residues. CDR3 protein: CASRTSGYYNEQFF. The CDR3 DNA follows: TGCGCCAGCAGGACTAGCGGGTACTACAATGAGCAGTTCTTC.

The chain recombines TRBV5-4 with TRBJ2-3, with D perhaps TRBD2 (6 bases). V lost 5 bases to trimming and J lost 2 bases, with 18 bases between them. The CDR3 extends over 16 amino acids. The germline gives CDR1 SGHNT, CDR2 YYREEE (reference sequence). The CDR3 bases are TGTGCCAGCAGTCCTTCGCCCGGGAGCCCCACAGATACGCAGTATTTT. Translated: CASSPSPGSPTDTQYF. The full variable domain, with the rest looked up from reference TRBV5-4 and TRBJ2-3, is ETGVTQSPTHLIKTRGQQVTLRCSSQSGHNTVSWYQQALGQGPQFIFQYYREEENGRGNFPPRFSGLQFPNYSSELNVNALELDDSALYLCASSPSPGSPTDTQYFGPGTRLTVL.

The count of this clone is one. The chain links TRBV19 to TRBJ2-7; TRBD1 matches at 7 bases. Germline CDR1 reads LNHDA; CDR2 reads SQIVND (reference sequence). CDR3 length equals 13 residues. J was trimmed by 2 bases and V by 8 bases; bases with no gene match: 6. The CDR3 loop is CASLETGTYEQYF. Written as DNA, the CDR3 is TGTGCCAGTTTAGAGACAGGGACCTACGAGCAGTACTTC.

The rearrangement links TRBV4-1 to TRBJ2-2; TRBD2 matches at 10 bases. Germline CDR1 is MGHRA and CDR2 is YSYEKL. V lost 0 bases to trimming and J lost 6 bases; unmatched junction nucleotides: 7. The CDR3 covers 17 residues. CDR3 residues: CASSQDPSGRASGELFF. CDR3 coding DNA: TGCGCCAGCAGCCAAGACCCCAGCGGGAGGGCCTCCGGGGAGCTGTTTTTT.

This clone appeared a single time. The rearrangement joins TRBV9 to TRBJ2-1, with 8 bases matching TRBD2. With V trimmed by 4 bases and J by 5 bases, 11 bases remained unmatched. This CDR3 region has 16 residues. The germline V gene encodes CDR1 SGDLS and CDR2 YYNGEE. The CDR3: CASSRLAQITHNEQFF. CDR3 sequence (DNA): TGTGCCAGCAGCCGACTAGCGCAAATTACCCACAATGAGCAGTTCTTC. The complete variable domain, with remaining parts taken from reference TRBV9 and TRBJ2-1, reads DSGVTQTPKHLITATGQRVTLRCSPRSGDLSVYWYQQSLDQGLQFLIQYYNGEERAKGNILERFSAQQFPDLHSELNLSSLELGDSALYFCASSRLAQITHNEQFFGPGTRLTVL.